The 27 T cell receptor beta chains reported below all come from one sample, sequenced in a study of blood T cell repertoires in COVID-19. Only in-frame clones appear in the TCRdb table, and some are missing; sequencing was by immunoSEQ multiplex PCR. The sample holds roughly 300,000 clones, 70% to 90% seen once. The specimen was peripheral blood. The receptors originated from a woman aged 45-65 years who had recovered from COVID-19.

Details on this clone: Other DNA sequences of this sample code for an identical CDR3. The J gene is TRBJ2-5, the V gene TRBV6-2 or TRBV6-3, with 14 positions matching TRBD2. Looked up from germline, CDR1 is MNHEY and CDR2 is SVGEGT. The V gene end was trimmed by 5 bases and the J gene end by 1 base; junction bases not matched to a gene: 3. The CDR3 is made up of 16 amino acids. The CDR3 sequence: CASSRGLAGAQETQYF. The CDR3, as DNA: TGTGCCAGCAGTAGGGGACTAGCGGGGGCCCAAGAGACCCAGTACTTC.

The chain has TRBV7-2 and TRBJ1-2, with 7 bases fitting TRBD1. After removal of 4 bases from V and 3 bases from J, the junction contained 8 bases not matched to a gene. Germline V gene sequence: CDR1 SGHTA, CDR2 FQGNSA. CDR3 size: 15 residues. The CDR3 sequence: CASSSTGKGDYGYTF. The CDR3 DNA reads as TGTGCCAGCAGCTCGACAGGGAAGGGTGACTATGGCTACACCTTC.

This chain joins TRBV3-1 (or the pseudogene TRBV3-2) and TRBJ1-2; no clear D gene. The germline V and J ends were trimmed by 3 bases and 8 bases, with 7 bases remaining between them. CDR1 and CDR2 (germline): LGHDT, YNNKEL (reference sequence). CDR3 length: 11 residues. CDR3 protein: CASSHGRGYTF. The CDR3 bases are TGTGCCAGCAGCCATGGCAGAGGCTACACCTTC.

The chain uses TRBV4-3 and TRBJ2-1; 11 nucleotides match TRBD2. The CDR3 is 17 residues long. V lost 5 bases to trimming and J lost 0 bases; unmatched junction nucleotides: 6. Germline V gene data show CDR1 as LGHNA and CDR2 as YSLEER. The CDR3, as DNA: TGCGCCAGCAGCTTGCGGGGACTAGCGGACTCCTACAATGAGCAGTTCTTC. Its translation: CASSLRGLADSYNEQFF.

The chain has TRBV5-1 and TRBJ2-1, with 11 bases aligning to TRBD1. With 0 bases clipped from V and 3 bases from J, the junction kept 2 bases outside the gene matches. Looked up from germline, CDR1 is SGHRS and CDR2 is YFSETQ. The CDR3 covers 16 residues. CDR3 protein: CASSLAGTGGYNEQFF. Here the CDR3 DNA reads TGCGCCAGCAGCTTGGCCGGGACAGGGGGCTACAATGAGCAGTTCTTC.

This chain connects TRBV27 to TRBJ1-2; possibly TRBD1 for D (6 bases). The CDR3 loop spans 15 amino acids. Germline CDR1 reads MNHEY; CDR2 reads SMNVEV (reference sequence). V was cut by 2 bases and J by 8 bases, with 18 bases left in between. The CDR3 sequence is CASSLRVERGRGYTF. The DNA for the CDR3 is TGTGCCAGCAGTTTACGCGTTGAGAGGGGGAGAGGCTACACCTTC.

This chain links TRBV7-9 with TRBJ2-3; 7 positions match TRBD1. CDR1 is SEHNR and CDR2 is FQNEAQ in the germline V gene (reference sequence). The CDR3 totals 15 residues. V was clipped by 5 bases and J by 4 bases; unmatched bases: 9. In nucleotides, the CDR3 is TGTGCCAGCAGCGCGAAGCGACAGGGCTCAGATACGCAGTATTTT. Translating gives CASSAKRQGSDTQYF.

The chain recombines TRBV7-6 with TRBJ2-1; TRBD2 agrees at 13 bases. V trimming: 5 bases; J trimming: 9 bases; junction bases outside the gene matches: 7. This CDR3 has 15 residues. Germline V gives CDR1 SGHVS, CDR2 FNYEAQ. CDR3 in amino acids: CASSQGLAGRIEQFF. DNA of the CDR3: TGTGCCAGCAGCCAGGGACTAGCGGGACGGATTGAGCAGTTCTTC.

Turning to this clone: The sample has other DNA sequences that encode this CDR3 too. This sequence joins TRBV30 and TRBJ2-2; D not resolved. V was cut by 2 bases and J by 1 base, with 5 bases left in between. Per the germline V gene, CDR1 is GTSNPN and CDR2 is SVGIG (reference sequence). This CDR3 spans 13 amino acids. DNA of the CDR3: TGTGCCTGGAGTCGACAGAACACCGGGGAGCTGTTTTTT. It translates to CAWSRQNTGELFF.

The J gene is TRBJ1-2, the V gene TRBV19; 8 bases agree with TRBD1. The CDR3 contains 15 residues. V was pared by 7 bases and J by 7 bases, with 14 bases of the junction left unmatched. Germline V gene sequence: CDR1 LNHDA, CDR2 SQIVND (reference sequence). CDR3 residues: CASTPPGQGSRGYTF. For the CDR3, the DNA is TGTGCCAGTACCCCACCCGGACAGGGCTCGCGTGGCTACACCTTC.

J is TRBJ2-3 and V is TRBV4-1; D is ambiguous. The CDR3 sequence is 13 residues long. CDR1 and CDR2 from the germline V gene are MGHRA and YSYEKL. Trimming removed 3 bases from V and 2 bases from J, with 6 bases in between. The CDR3 nucleotides are TGCGCCAGCAGCCAGCGAACCACAGATACGCAGTATTTT. It encodes CASSQRTTDTQYF.

This chain links TRBV27 with TRBJ1-2, with 9 bases matching TRBD1. The J segment lost 11 bases and the V segment lost 6 bases, leaving 7 bases of the junction unmatched. The CDR3 consists of 12 residues. Germline values: CDR1 MNHEY, CDR2 SMNVEV (reference sequence). For the CDR3, the DNA is TGTGCCAGCAGCCACAGGGGGCAAGGGTACACCTTC. Protein: CASSHRGQGYTF.

This rearrangement joins TRBV19 to TRBJ2-7; 9 nucleotides align to TRBD2. This CDR3 region has 15 residues. In germline, CDR1 is LNHDA, CDR2 SQIVND (reference sequence). With V trimmed by 6 bases and J by 7 bases, 13 bases remained unmatched. CDR3 in amino acids: CASRPRGLAGKEQYF. The CDR3 DNA follows: TGTGCCAGTAGGCCTCGCGGCCTAGCGGGAAAGGAGCAGTACTTC.

This chain connects TRBV5-4 to TRBJ1-2; D possibly corresponds to TRBD1 (6 bases). The germline V gene encodes CDR1 SGHNT and CDR2 YYREEE (reference sequence). The ends were cut back, 2 bases at V and 1 base at J, with 9 bases in the middle. CDR3 length: 14 residues. DNA of the CDR3: TGTGCCAGCAGCTTAAGAGGGGGTAACTATGGCTACACCTTC. Its protein is CASSLRGGNYGYTF.

This clone was detected only once. The chain couples TRBV7-2 to TRBJ1-5; maybe TRBD1 (6 bases). This CDR3 comprises 15 residues. V was clipped by 5 bases and J by 1 base, with 12 bases between them. From germline, CDR1 is SGHTA and CDR2 FQGNSA. This CDR3 reads CASSQGQTSNQPQHF. The DNA of the CDR3 is TGTGCCAGCAGCCAAGGACAGACGAGCAATCAGCCCCAGCATTTT.

The gene calls are TRBV7-9 and TRBJ2-5; 15 nucleotides line up with TRBD2. Germline trimming cut 5 bases from V and 3 bases from J; bases unmatched to any gene: 4. This CDR3 has 16 amino acids. Germline lookup yields CDR1 SEHNR and CDR2 FQNEAQ (reference sequence). This chain's CDR3 is CASSLGLAGGKETQYF. The CDR3 DNA reads TGTGCCAGCAGCCTTGGACTAGCGGGAGGGAAAGAGACCCAGTACTTC.

CDR3 nucleotides: TGTGCCAGCAGTGAAGCACGGGACAGGCCGAACACTGAAGCTTTCTTT. Its translation: CASSEARDRPNTEAFF. The rearrangement joins TRBV6-1 to TRBJ1-1, with 8 nucleotides matching TRBD1. V dropped 0 bases and J dropped 1; count of bases not matched to a gene: 4. Germline CDR1 MNHNS, CDR2 SASEGT. The CDR3 is 16 residues long.

The chain uses TRBV5-4 and TRBJ2-3, with 7 bases identical to TRBD1. Germline lookup yields CDR1 SGHNT and CDR2 YYREEE (reference sequence). Trimming removed 0 bases from V and 1 base from J; junction bases left unmatched: 2. This CDR3 contains 15 residues. This chain's CDR3 is CASSLEGAGTDTQYF. CDR3 coding DNA: TGTGCCAGCAGCTTGGAGGGGGCCGGCACAGATACGCAGTATTTT.

The rearrangement links TRBV12-2 to TRBJ1-6; the table's D call TRBD1 went unverified against the DNA. TRBV12-2 is a listed pseudogene. The CDR3 is 15 residues long. The CDR3 region is CASRLRVDRGSPLHF. Here the CDR3 DNA reads TGTGCAAGTCGCTTACGGGTGGACAGGGGTTCACCCCTCCACTTT.

This chain joins TRBV7-2 and TRBJ1-2; D not certain. Trimming left V 1 base short and J 5 bases short, with 8 bases between. This CDR3 comprises 13 residues. The germline V gene encodes CDR1 SGHTA and CDR2 FQGNSA. The CDR3 nucleotides read TGTGCCAGCAGCTTAGGCAGCGAGTATGGCTACACCTTC. Residues: CASSLGSEYGYTF. Together with reference TRBV7-2 and TRBJ1-2, the CDR3 gives the full variable domain: GAGVSQSPSNKVTEKGKDVELRCDPISGHTALYWYRQSLGQGLEFLIYFQGNSAPDKSGLPSDRFSAERTGGSVSTLTIQRTQQEDSAVYLCASSLGSEYGYTFGSGTRLTVV.

The V and J genes are TRBV30 and TRBJ1-1; D is ambiguous. The CDR3 extends over 11 amino acids. Per germline, CDR1 GTSNPN and CDR2 SVGIG (reference sequence). V lost 1 base to trimming and J lost 7 bases, with 7 bases between them. The CDR3 bases are TGTGCCTGGAGTGAGCTGTTTGAAGCTTTCTTT. Translation gives CAWSELFEAFF. Using reference TRBV30 and TRBJ1-1 for the parts outside the CDR3, the full variable domain is SQTIHQWPATLVQPVGSPLSLECTVEGTSNPNLYWYRQAAGRGLQLLFYSVGIGQISSEVPQNLSASRPQDRQFILSSKKLLLSDSGFYLCAWSELFEAFFGQGTRLTVV.

The chain is built from TRBV19 and TRBJ1-3, with D possibly matching TRBD1 (5 bases). V shed 10 bases and J shed 0 bases, with 10 bases lying between them. CDR1 is LNHDA and CDR2 is SQIVND in the germline V gene (reference sequence). The CDR3 sequence is 13 residues long. The CDR3 sequence: CATSGGSGNTIYF. CDR3 DNA: TGTGCCACTTCCGGGGGCTCTGGAAACACCATATATTTT.

The chain is built from TRBV9 and TRBJ2-3; perhaps TRBD1 as D (6 bases). The germline CDR1 and CDR2 sequences are SGDLS and YYNGEE. The CDR3 contains 15 residues. Trimming removed 4 bases at V and 3 bases at J, with 15 bases between. In nucleotides, the CDR3 is TGTGCCAGCAGCCCGAGAGCGGACAGAACAGATACGCAGTATTTT. This translates into CASSPRADRTDTQYF.

In regard to this clone: This sample also contains other DNA sequences that code for the same CDR3. This chain links TRBV9 with TRBJ2-2, with D unclear. V lost 0 bases to trimming and J lost 2 bases, with 8 bases between them. There are 15 residues in the CDR3. From germline, CDR1 is SGDLS and CDR2 YYNGEE. CDR3 sequence reads: CASSVGGANTGELFF. As DNA, the CDR3 is TGTGCCAGCAGCGTAGGAGGCGCAAACACCGGGGAGCTGTTTTTT.

The V call is TRBV7-9, the J call TRBJ2-2; D may be TRBD1 (5 bases). CDR1 and CDR2 from the germline V gene are SEHNR and FQNEAQ (reference sequence). Trimming removed 2 bases at V and 6 bases at J, with 13 bases between. The CDR3 covers 15 residues. CDR3 sequence: CASSLRLEGAGELFF. The CDR3 DNA sequence: TGTGCCAGCAGCTTAAGGCTAGAAGGGGCCGGGGAGCTGTTTTTT.

The rearrangement joins TRBV6-6 to TRBJ2-3; no clear D gene. The CDR3 length is 14 residues. V dropped 6 bases and J dropped 0 bases, with 10 bases sitting between them. Germline V lookup: CDR1 MNHNY, CDR2 SVGAGI (reference sequence). This CDR3 reads CASRATVSTDTQYF. The DNA of the CDR3 is TGTGCCAGCAGAGCTACAGTTAGCACAGATACGCAGTATTTT.

The genes are TRBV6-5 and TRBJ1-5; 7 bases are a match to TRBD1. Germline V gene lookup returns CDR1 MNHEY and CDR2 SVGAGI. Trimming at V came to 6 bases and at J to 5 bases, leaving 7 bases not matched to a gene. This CDR3 spans 14 amino acids. The CDR3 DNA sequence: TGTGCCAGCAGCAAATACACAGGGGATCAGCCCCAGCATTTT. Amino acids: CASSKYTGDQPQHF.